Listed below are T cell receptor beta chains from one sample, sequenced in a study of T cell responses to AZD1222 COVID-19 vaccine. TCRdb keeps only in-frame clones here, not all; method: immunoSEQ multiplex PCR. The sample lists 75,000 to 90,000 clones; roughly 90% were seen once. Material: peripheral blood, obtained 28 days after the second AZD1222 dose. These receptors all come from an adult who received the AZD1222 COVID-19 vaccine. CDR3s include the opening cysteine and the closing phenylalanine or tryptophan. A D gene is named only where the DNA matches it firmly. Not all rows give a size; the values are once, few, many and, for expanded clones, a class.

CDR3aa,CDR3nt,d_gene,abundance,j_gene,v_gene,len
CAWSPENRGHQPQHF,TGTGCCTGGAGCCCGGAAAATAGGGGGCATCAGCCCCAGCATTTT,TRBD1,-,TRBJ1-5,TRBV30,15
CASSKGLADHNEQFF,TGTGCCAGCAGCAAAGGACTAGCGGACCACAATGAGCAGTTCTTC,TRBD2,-,TRBJ2-1,TRBV3-1/TRBV3-2,15
CSGLAGSEQYF,TGCAGCGGGCTAGCGGGAAGCGAGCAGTACTTC,TRBD2,-,TRBJ2-7,TRBV20-1,11
CASSMDGPYGYTF,TGTGCCAGTAGTATGGACGGACCCTATGGCTACACCTTC,-,-,TRBJ1-2,TRBV19,13
CACPRTSGGPYEQYF,TGTGCCTGCCCTAGGACTAGCGGGGGGCCCTACGAGCAGTACTTC,TRBD2,-,TRBJ2-7,TRBV30,15
CASTFVSASYNEQFF,TGTGCCAGCACCTTCGTGAGTGCCTCCTACAATGAGCAGTTCTTC,-,-,TRBJ2-1,TRBV5-4,15
CAIKGGGANEKLFF,TGTGCCATCAAGGGCGGGGGGGCTAATGAAAAACTGTTTTTT,-,-,TRBJ1-4,TRBV10-3,14
CASSYSVGSQLYEQYF,TGTGCCAGCAGTTACTCGGTAGGGAGTCAACTCTACGAGCAGTACTTC,-,-,TRBJ2-7,TRBV6-5,16
CASSPARSNQPQHF,TGTGCCAGCTCACCAGCCCGGAGCAATCAGCCCCAGCATTTT,-,-,TRBJ1-5,TRBV18,14
CASSLLPGQGNTIYF,TGTGCCAGCAGTTTATTACCGGGACAGGGAAACACCATATATTTT,TRBD1,-,TRBJ1-3,TRBV28,15
CASSVRTGTYEQYF,TGTGCCAGCAGCGTACGGACAGGGACCTACGAGCAGTACTTC,TRBD1,-,TRBJ2-7,TRBV9,14
CASSRTSGRTTDTQYF,TGTGCCAGCAGCAGGACTAGCGGGAGGACCACAGATACGCAGTATTTT,TRBD2,-,TRBJ2-3,TRBV9,16
CASSPQTSYEQYF,TGTGCCAGCAGTCCCCAAACCTCCTACGAGCAGTACTTC,-,-,TRBJ2-7,TRBV27,13
CATSRDETGDYNEQFF,TGTGCCACCAGCAGAGATGAAACGGGCGATTACAATGAGCAGTTCTTC,-,-,TRBJ2-1,TRBV15,16
CASAKTGGDGYTF,TGTGCCAGCGCAAAGACAGGGGGCGATGGCTACACCTTC,TRBD1,-,TRBJ1-2,TRBV9,13
CASSDNSGNTIYF,TGTGCCAGTAGTGACAACTCTGGAAACACCATATATTTT,-,-,TRBJ1-3,TRBV19,13
CSAREDEQYF,TGCAGTGCTAGAGAGGACGAGCAGTACTTC,-,few,TRBJ2-7,TRBV20-1,10
CASSLGQASNQPQHF,TGTGCCAGCAGCTTAGGACAGGCTAGCAATCAGCCCCAGCATTTT,-,-,TRBJ1-5,TRBV7-8,15
CASSKARLGYEAFF,TGTGCCAGCAGCAAAGCTCGATTGGGATATGAAGCTTTCTTT,-,-,TRBJ1-1,TRBV21-1,14
CASSPPGLLQYF,TGTGCCAGCTCACCCCCTGGACTGCTTCAGTACTTC,-,-,TRBJ2-5,TRBV18,12
CASRSGGGYEQYF,TGTGCCAGCAGGTCAGGGGGAGGCTACGAGCAGTACTTC,-,-,TRBJ2-7,TRBV28,13
CASSPRHGSGNTIYF,TGTGCCAGCAGCCCGAGACACGGCTCTGGAAACACCATATATTTT,-,-,TRBJ1-3,TRBV7-6,15
CATRSRETYEQYF,TGTGCCACCAGGTCGCGGGAAACCTACGAGCAGTACTTC,-,-,TRBJ2-7,TRBV15,13
CSVEGGQGRRRYEQYF,TGCAGCGTTGAAGGTGGACAGGGTCGCCGGAGGTACGAGCAGTACTTC,TRBD1,-,TRBJ2-7,TRBV29-1,16
CAWSVHSAGTGELFF,TGTGCCTGGAGTGTACATAGTGCCGGCACCGGGGAGCTGTTTTTT,-,-,TRBJ2-2,TRBV30,15
CASSHARGGSYEQYF,TGCGCCAGCAGCCACGCTAGGGGGGGTTCCTACGAGCAGTACTTC,-,-,TRBJ2-7,TRBV4-1,15
CAWSVGQGSYNSPLHF,TGTGCCTGGAGTGTAGGACAGGGCTCCTATAATTCACCCCTCCACTTT,TRBD1,-,TRBJ1-6,TRBV30,16
CASGLDRGQPQHF,TGTGCTAGTGGTTTGGACAGGGGCCAGCCCCAGCATTTT,TRBD1,-,TRBJ1-5,TRBV12-5,13
CASSPAAGQGETQYF,TGTGCCAGTAGTCCTGCCGCGGGACAGGGGGAGACCCAGTACTTC,TRBD1,-,TRBJ2-5,TRBV19,15
CASSNTGELFF,TGTGCCAGCAGCAACACCGGGGAGCTGTTTTTT,-,once,TRBJ2-2,TRBV6-2/TRBV6-3,11
CASSIQGFSNQPQHF,TGTGCCAGCAGCATTCAGGGGTTTAGCAATCAGCCCCAGCATTTT,-,-,TRBJ1-5,TRBV5-8,15
CAWAADRSNTEAFF,TGTGCCTGGGCCGCCGACAGGTCGAACACTGAAGCTTTCTTT,-,-,TRBJ1-1,TRBV30,14
CASSVVGDSFYEQYF,TGTGCCAGCAGCGTAGTGGGGGACAGTTTTTACGAGCAGTACTTC,TRBD1,-,TRBJ2-7,TRBV9,15
CASSDRAPHGELFF,TGTGCCAGCAGCGACCGGGCCCCTCACGGGGAGCTGTTTTTT,-,-,TRBJ2-2,TRBV7-2,14
CSVETGAQDWTEAFF,TGCAGCGTTGAAACAGGGGCGCAGGATTGGACTGAAGCTTTCTTT,TRBD1,-,TRBJ1-1,TRBV29-1,15
CASSQGAGRTGSGNEKLFF,TGTGCCAGCAGCCAAGGGGCGGGGAGAACAGGGAGCGGTAATGAAAAACTGTTTTTT,-,-,TRBJ1-4,TRBV4-2,19
CASIKESSYNEQFF,TGTGCCAGCATCAAGGAAAGCTCCTACAATGAGCAGTTCTTC,-,-,TRBJ2-1,TRBV28,14
CASSVRDSYNQPQHF,TGTGCCAGCAGTGTTCGGGACAGCTACAATCAGCCCCAGCATTTT,TRBD1,-,TRBJ1-5,TRBV2,15
CSASVGASGEQYF,TGCAGTGCTAGTGTCGGGGCATCGGGCGAGCAGTACTTC,-,-,TRBJ2-7,TRBV20-1,13
CASSISGRYFSYEQYF,TGTGCCAGTAGTATCAGCGGGAGGTACTTCTCCTACGAGCAGTACTTC,TRBD2,-,TRBJ2-7,TRBV19,16
CASGTRTNTEAFF,TGTGCCAGTGGGACACGAACGAACACTGAAGCTTTCTTT,-,-,TRBJ1-1,TRBV19,13
CASSLTSRGTDTQYF,TGTGCCAGCAGCTTAACGTCCCGGGGGACAGATACGCAGTATTTT,-,-,TRBJ2-3,TRBV7-3,15
CASGYGGSYEQYF,TGTGCCAGCGGCTACGGTGGTTCCTACGAGCAGTACTTC,-,many,TRBJ2-7,TRBV6-6,13
CASSSRTGGLTEAFF,TGTGCCAGCAGCTCCCGGACAGGGGGCCTCACTGAAGCTTTCTTT,TRBD1,-,TRBJ1-1,TRBV7-9,15
CASSTGGQGNTGELFF,TGTGCCAGCAGCACCGGGGGACAGGGGAACACCGGGGAGCTGTTTTTT,TRBD1,-,TRBJ2-2,TRBV11-3,16